Each of the 28 T cell receptor beta chains below was sequenced from the same sample in a study of shared clonotypes between healthy human individuals. Measured with immunoSEQ multiplex PCR; TCRdb has only the in-frame clones, and not every one. The sample has approximately 470,000 clones, roughly 80% seen once. Sequenced: PBMCs. All receptors come from a woman in her thirties or forties in good health. Some clones in this sample may be carry-over from other donors' samples.

As regards this clone: This same CDR3 is encoded by further DNA sequences in the sample. This chain links TRBV18 with TRBJ2-7; the match to TRBD1 covers 11 bases. The germline V gene has CDR1 KGHSH and CDR2 LQKENI. V lost 6 bases to trimming and J lost 1 base; unmatched junction nucleotides: 5. CDR3 length: 15 residues. CDR3 coding DNA: TGTGCCAGCTCCCCGGGACAGGGGGGGTCCTACGAGCAGTACTTC. It translates to CASSPGQGGSYEQYF.

This clone was detected many times. This rearrangement joins TRBV11-2 to TRBJ2-5, with D uncertain. V was clipped by 2 bases and J by 1 base, with 11 bases between them. The CDR3 contains 15 residues. Germline assignment: CDR1 SGHAT and CDR2 FQNNGV. This CDR3 is CASSLMSHPQETQYF. DNA of the CDR3: TGTGCCAGCAGCTTAATGTCGCACCCCCAAGAGACCCAGTACTTC. The full variable domain, in which reference TRBV11-2 and TRBJ2-5 provide the parts outside the CDR3, is EAGVAQSPRYKIIEKRQSVAFWCNPISGHATLYWYQQILGQGPKLLIQFQNNGVVDDSQLPKDRFSAERLKGVDSTLKIQPAKLEDSAVYLCASSLMSHPQETQYFGPGTRLLVL.

A word on this clone: A much larger clone lies a single base off, so this may be a read error. The V call is TRBV7-3, the J call TRBJ2-5; 7 positions match TRBD1. The trim removed 2 bases at V and 2 bases at J, leaving 11 bases unmatched. Per germline, CDR1 SGHTA and CDR2 FQGTGA. The CDR3 has 17 residues. The CDR3 spells CASSLRGQEWEQETQYF. For the CDR3, the DNA is TGTGCCAGCAGCTTACGCGGACAGGAGTGGGAGCAAGAGACCCAGTACTTC.

This clone was observed a single time. V and J are TRBV5-3 and TRBJ2-3; D is undetermined. TRBV5-3 is marked as an open reading frame, function uncertain. V was pared by 0 bases and J by 2 bases, with 10 bases between. The CDR3 covers 15 residues. CDR3 bases: TGTGCCAGAAGCTTGGTCTTGATAGCCACAGATACGCAGTATTTT. This translates into CARSLVLIATDTQYF.

The chain combines TRBV30 with TRBJ2-5, with TRBD2 matching over 8 bases. CDR1 is GTSNPN, CDR2 SVGIG, per germline (reference sequence). V shed 2 bases and J 2 bases; nucleotides not matched to a gene: 13. The CDR3 totals 17 residues. CDR3 sequence: CAWSLEPLAAQQETQYF. As DNA, the CDR3 is TGTGCCTGGAGTCTCGAACCACTAGCGGCCCAGCAAGAGACCCAGTACTTC.

About this clone itself: One end of the junction does not line up with germline, which may come from a read error. At the DNA level, this CDR3 is encoded by other sequences in the same sample as well. This chain joins TRBV9 and TRBJ2-1; 9 bases map to TRBD1. CDR1 is SGDLS, CDR2 YYNGEE, per germline. This CDR3 is built from 15 residues. CDR3 sequence reads: CASSVGKAGQGEQFF. The DNA for the CDR3 is TGTGCCAGCAGTGTAGGTAAGGCGGGACAGGGTGAGCAGTTCTTC.

This clone appeared a single time. With only one base between it and a far larger clone, this is likely a read error. The chain employs TRBV25-1 and TRBJ1-1; no reliable D call. The CDR3 contains 14 residues. CDR1 MGHDK and CDR2 SYGVNS come from the germline V gene. The CDR3 protein is CTSSDRSLNTEAFF. In DNA form, the CDR3 reads TGTACCAGCAGTGACCGCAGCCTGAACACTGAAGCTTTCTTT.

V and J are TRBV6-5 and TRBJ2-2; 14 nucleotides align to TRBD2. CDR3 size: 16 residues. V lost 4 bases, J lost 6 bases, and 4 bases stayed unmatched. Germline values: CDR1 MNHEY, CDR2 SVGAGI. The CDR3 sequence is CASSFGTSGSSGELFF. DNA for the CDR3: TGTGCCAGCAGTTTCGGGACTAGCGGGAGCTCCGGGGAGCTGTTTTTT.

This chain connects TRBV28 to TRBJ2-1; D gene unclear. The CDR3 spans 16 residues. The V and J ends lost 3 bases and 2 bases respectively, with 14 bases between them. Germline values: CDR1 MDHEN, CDR2 SYDVKM. CDR3 DNA sequence: TGTGCCAGCAGTTTGTCGGGCAGCCCGACCTACAATGAGCAGTTCTTC. Its protein is CASSLSGSPTYNEQFF.

The chain recombines TRBV19 with TRBJ2-7; TRBD1 aligns across 9 bases. Germline V CDR1 and CDR2: LNHDA, SQIVND (reference sequence). J gave up 6 bases and V 6 bases, and 9 bases lay outside the gene matches. This CDR3 region has 14 residues. The chain's CDR3 is CASSPGTGSLEQYF. CDR3 in DNA: TGTGCCAGTAGCCCCGGGACAGGGTCGCTCGAGCAGTACTTC. Supplemented by reference TRBV19 and TRBJ2-7, the full variable domain reads DGGITQSPKYLFRKEGQNVTLSCEQNLNHDAMYWYRQDPGQGLRLIYYSQIVNDFQKGDIAEGYSVSREKKESFPLTVTSAQKNPTAFYLCASSPGTGSLEQYFGPGTRLTVT.

The CDR3 sequence: CASSIRQANTGELFF. For the CDR3, the DNA is TGTGCCAGCAGTATTAGACAGGCAAACACCGGGGAGCTGTTTTTT. J is TRBJ1-3 and V is TRBV6-5; D might be TRBD1 (6 bases). Judging by the DNA end, TRBJ2-2 fits better; the J call may be wrong. Germline V gene data show CDR1 as MNHEY and CDR2 as SVGAGI. This CDR3 has 15 residues.

The rearrangement links TRBV9 to TRBJ2-7; 8 bases are a match to TRBD2. The V and J ends lost 0 bases and 3 bases, in that order; junction bases with no gene match: 5. The V gene's germline CDR1 is SGDLS and CDR2 YYNGEE. The CDR3 extends over 15 amino acids. DNA for the CDR3: TGTGCCAGCAGCGTAGCCAGCGGGAGTAACTACGAGCAGTACTTC. This sequence encodes CASSVASGSNYEQYF.

This chain joins TRBV30 and TRBJ1-4; D uncertain. Germline lookup yields CDR1 GTSNPN and CDR2 SVGIG (reference sequence). The CDR3 is made up of 15 amino acids. With 1 base removed from V and 4 bases from J, the gap between germline ends came to 13 bases. The CDR3, as DNA: TGTGCCTGGAGTGAAGGGATAGTCGATAATGAAAAACTGTTTTTT. Translated: CAWSEGIVDNEKLFF.

This clone has a single count. The gene calls are TRBV6-6 and TRBJ2-7; D not resolved. The V and J ends lost 6 bases and 4 bases respectively, with 10 bases between them. The CDR3 extends over 12 amino acids. CDR1 is MNHNY and CDR2 is SVGAGI in the germline V gene (reference sequence). Here the CDR3 reads CASRSPSYEQYF. The CDR3, as DNA: TGTGCCAGCAGGTCCCCCTCGTACGAGCAGTACTTC.

This clone was detected only a few times. The CDR3: CASSQAVGGRETQYF. The CDR3 region has the DNA TGCGCCAGCAGCCAAGCGGTGGGGGGACGAGAGACCCAGTACTTC. The rearrangement uses TRBV4-3 and TRBJ2-5; TRBD2 is a possible D gene (6 bases). V dropped 1 base and J dropped 4 bases, with 13 bases sitting between them. There are 15 residues in the CDR3. Per germline, CDR1 LGHNA and CDR2 YSLEER.

The chain employs TRBV10-3 and TRBJ2-7; 9 bases match TRBD2. Germline CDR1 and CDR2: ENHRY and SYGVKD. CDR3 length: 14 residues. J gave up 3 bases and V 7 bases, and 7 bases lay outside the gene matches. The chain's CDR3 is CAIKTGTSSYEQYF. DNA of the CDR3: TGTGCCATCAAAACCGGGACTAGCAGCTACGAGCAGTACTTC.

The rearrangement joins TRBV5-1 to TRBJ1-4; 7 nucleotides align to TRBD1. CDR3 length: 20 amino acids. V trimming: 3 bases; J trimming: 0 bases; junction bases outside the gene matches: 17. Looked up from germline, CDR1 is SGHRS and CDR2 is YFSETQ. CDR3 in amino acids: CASSSPIPDRDSPTNEKLFF. CDR3 sequence (DNA): TGCGCCAGCAGCTCCCCGATCCCTGATAGGGACAGTCCAACTAATGAAAAACTGTTTTTT. The full variable domain, its missing parts supplied by reference TRBV5-1 and TRBJ1-4, is KAGVTQTPRYLIKTRGQQVTLSCSPISGHRSVSWYQQTPGQGLQFLFEYFSETQRNKGNFPGRFSGRQFSNSRSEMNVSTLELGDSALYLCASSSPIPDRDSPTNEKLFFGSGTQLSVL.

The chain combines TRBV7-2 with TRBJ1-2; 8 nucleotides match TRBD1. Germline assignment: CDR1 SGHTA and CDR2 FQGNSA. This CDR3 region has 13 residues. V lost 4 bases and J lost 4; bases outside the gene matches: 2. CDR3 in DNA: TGTGCCAGCAGCTCAACAGGGGGCTATGGCTACACCTTC. Protein sequence: CASSSTGGYGYTF.

V gene TRBV13 combines with J gene TRBJ1-5, with 8 bases that match TRBD1. Germline CDR1 reads PRHDT; CDR2 reads FYEKMQ (reference sequence). CDR3 size: 17 residues. With V trimmed by 5 bases and J by 3 bases, 12 bases remained unmatched. CDR3 sequence (DNA): TGTGCCAGCAGCCAAGGACAGGGAATGGGCCCCAATCAGCCCCAGCATTTT. Translated, it gives CASSQGQGMGPNQPQHF. Using reference TRBV13 and TRBJ1-5 for the parts outside the CDR3, the full variable domain is AAGVIQSPRHLIKEKRETATLKCYPIPRHDTVYWYQQGPGQDPQFLISFYEKMQSDKGSIPDRFSAQQFSDYHSELNMSSLELGDSALYFCASSQGQGMGPNQPQHFGDGTRLSIL.

The V and J genes are TRBV7-2 and TRBJ2-7; the D is unclear. Germline CDR1 and CDR2: SGHTA and FQGNSA. The CDR3 sequence is 13 residues long. Between the trimmed V and J ends, which lost 0 bases and 6 bases, there was a span of 9 bases. The CDR3 region has the DNA TGTGCCAGCAGCTTAGCGGTAGGCGTCGAGCAGTACTTC. As protein: CASSLAVGVEQYF.

This chain links TRBV5-1 with TRBJ2-3; D unclear. The V gene lost 4 bases and the J gene lost 4 bases, with 4 bases spanning the gap. This CDR3 comprises 11 residues. Germline V CDR1 and CDR2: SGHRS, YFSETQ. The CDR3: CASSISDTQYF. DNA for the CDR3: TGCGCCAGCAGCATTTCAGATACGCAGTATTTT.

V usage is TRBV29-1 and J usage is TRBJ2-1, with D perhaps matching TRBD1 (5 bases). This CDR3 spans 16 amino acids. V was shortened by 2 bases and J by 4 bases, with 18 bases between the two germline ends. CDR1 and CDR2 (germline): SQVTM, ANQGSEA. The CDR3 DNA sequence: TGCAGCGTTGAATTCCCCTCCAGGGTGCGTTACAATGAGCAGTTCTTC. Its translation is CSVEFPSRVRYNEQFF.

This clone was counted between two and nine times. The chain uses TRBV6-5 and TRBJ1-1; D may be TRBD1 (6 bases). In germline, CDR1 is MNHEY, CDR2 SVGAGI. The V and J ends lost 5 bases and 5 bases respectively, with 12 bases between them. The CDR3 totals 13 residues. The CDR3 DNA follows: TGTGCCAGCAGTGCAGGGGTCTGGACTGAAGCTTTCTTT. Its translation is CASSAGVWTEAFF.

Only one count was recorded for this clone. Just one base apart from a much larger clone, this may be a read error. Different DNA sequences within this sample yield the same CDR3. The chain uses TRBV11-3 and TRBJ2-5, with D perhaps TRBD1 (6 bases). Germline V gene data show CDR1 as SGHNT and CDR2 as YENEEA. The CDR3 extends over 13 amino acids. CDR3 bases: TGTGCAAGCAGTATACAGGGTGGAGAGACCCAGTACTTC. This codes for CASSIQGGETQYF.

The chain links TRBV7-3 to TRBJ1-1; 9 positions agree with TRBD1. The CDR3 runs to 16 residues. Per the germline V gene, CDR1 is SGHTA and CDR2 is FQGTGA. The V and J ends lost 5 bases and 1 base, in that order; junction bases with no gene match: 8. CDR3 sequence (DNA): TGTGCCAGCAGCCGAGGGACAGGGATTACGAACACTGAAGCTTTCTTT. As protein: CASSRGTGITNTEAFF.

This chain links TRBV7-2 with TRBJ1-4; D is undetermined. The CDR3 extends over 12 amino acids. Germline V lookup: CDR1 SGHTA, CDR2 FQGNSA. V was shortened by 5 bases and J by 3 bases, with 4 bases between the two germline ends. CDR3 sequence reads: CASSRANEKLFF. CDR3 coding DNA: TGTGCCAGCAGCCGCGCTAATGAAAAACTGTTTTTT.

This clone was picked up a small number of times. CDR3 residues: CASSSPTLTPSTDTQYF. For the CDR3, the DNA is TGTGCCAGCAGCTCTCCCACACTGACTCCTAGCACAGATACGCAGTATTTT. The V and J genes are TRBV5-4 and TRBJ2-3; D gene uncertain. From germline, CDR1 is SGHNT and CDR2 YYREEE (reference sequence). The V end was cut by 3 bases, the J end by 0 bases, with 17 bases between. This CDR3 comprises 17 residues.

The chain is built from TRBV6-1 and TRBJ1-4; tentative D call: TRBD1 (6 bases). The germline V and J ends were trimmed by 6 bases and 7 bases, with 18 bases remaining between them. CDR1 MNHNS and CDR2 SASEGT come from the germline V gene. CDR3 length equals 15 residues. The DNA of the CDR3 is TGTGCCAGCAGGTTGGCCGGGCAGGGGTTTGAAAAACTGTTTTTT. Amino acids: CASRLAGQGFEKLFF.